A single sample gave rise to the 12 T cell receptor beta chains below, sequenced in a study of blood T cell repertoires in COVID-19. TCRdb keeps only in-frame clones here, not all; method: immunoSEQ multiplex PCR. The table shows fewer than 400,000 clones, with 75% to 90% occurring only once. The material sequenced was peripheral blood. These receptor sequences come from a woman in her late teens or twenties with acute or convalescent COVID-19.

Here the CDR3 DNA reads TGCGCCAGCAGCCCCCGGACAGGGGGCTTCTATGGCTACACCTTC. Translation: CASSPRTGGFYGYTF. This rearrangement joins TRBV4-1 to TRBJ1-2; TRBD1 aligns across 11 bases. The CDR3 spans 15 residues. Per the germline V gene, CDR1 is MGHRA and CDR2 is YSYEKL. V shed 4 bases, J shed 4 bases, and the junction held 5 bases outside the gene matches.

The chain employs TRBV9 and TRBJ2-1; no clear D. The CDR3 has 14 amino acids. Germline CDR1 is SGDLS and CDR2 is YYNGEE. Trimming pared 0 bases from V and 10 bases from J, leaving 14 bases between. The CDR3 region has the DNA TGTGCCAGCAGCGTAGCGGCGGTCCTCGGGGAGCAGTTCTTC. Residues: CASSVAAVLGEQFF.

The CDR3 nucleotides read TGCGCCAGCAGCTTGGAGTGGAGGGTAGGAACTGAAGCTTTCTTT. This translates into CASSLEWRVGTEAFF. The chain links TRBV5-1 to TRBJ1-1, with no clear D. V lost 0 bases to trimming and J lost 5 bases, with 14 bases between them. CDR3 length: 15 residues. CDR1 and CDR2 from the germline V gene are SGHRS and YFSETQ.

This chain joins TRBV27 and TRBJ1-1; D is unclear. Germline V gives CDR1 MNHEY, CDR2 SMNVEV (reference sequence). The CDR3 contains 14 residues. The V end lost 4 bases, the J end lost 1 base, and 10 bases lay between the germline ends. The CDR3 reads CASSYMVGNTEAFF. CDR3 sequence (DNA): TGTGCCAGCAGTTATATGGTCGGGAACACTGAAGCTTTCTTT.

The CDR3 coding sequence is TGTGCCAGCAGCCCGAGCTCCTATAATTCACCCCTCCACTTT. It translates to CASSPSSYNSPLHF. The V call is TRBV5-6, the J call TRBJ1-6; unclear D gene. The CDR3 contains 14 residues. Per the germline V gene, CDR1 is SGHDT and CDR2 is YYEEEE. V was pared by 4 bases and J by 0 bases, with 5 bases between. Supplemented by reference TRBV5-6 and TRBJ1-6, the full variable domain reads DAGVTQSPTHLIKTRGQQVTLRCSPKSGHDTVSWYQQALGQGPQFIFQYYEEEERQRGNFPDRFSGHQFPNYSSELNVNALLLGDSALYLCASSPSSYNSPLHFGNGTRLTVT.

J is TRBJ2-3 and V is TRBV5-1; TRBD2 aligns across 15 bases. This CDR3 is built from 21 residues. Germline CDR1 and CDR2: SGHRS and YFSETQ. J gave up 3 bases and V 0 bases, and 14 bases lay outside the gene matches. The CDR3 DNA reads TGCGCCAGCAGCTTGGCCCAAATAGGAGGGACTAGCGGGAGGTTAACAGATACGCAGTATTTT. Translating it yields CASSLAQIGGTSGRLTDTQYF.

This chain uses TRBV30 with TRBJ2-1; D perhaps matches TRBD1 (5 bases). The CDR3 has 11 residues. Between the trimmed V and J ends, which lost 2 bases and 8 bases, there was a span of 7 bases. Germline CDR1 and CDR2: GTSNPN and SVGIG (reference sequence). The CDR3: CAWSLGHEQFF. The CDR3 DNA reads TGTGCCTGGAGTTTGGGGCATGAGCAGTTCTTC.

The count of this clone is one. CDR3 protein: CASSFPGAYNEQFF. Written as DNA, the CDR3 is TGTGCCAGCAGTTTTCCAGGGGCTTACAATGAGCAGTTCTTC. V and J are TRBV28 and TRBJ2-1; tentatively, D is TRBD1 (6 bases). Between the trimmed V and J ends, which lost 3 bases and 4 bases, there was a span of 10 bases. The V gene's germline CDR1 is MDHEN and CDR2 SYDVKM. There are 14 residues in the CDR3. Combining the CDR3 with reference TRBV28 and TRBJ2-1 gives the whole variable domain DVKVTQSSRYLVKRTGEKVFLECVQDMDHENMFWYRQDPGLGLRLIYFSYDVKMKEKGDIPEGYSVSREKKERFSLILESASTNQTSMYLCASSFPGAYNEQFFGPGTRLTVL.

The chain carries TRBV9 and TRBJ2-5, with 13 bases identical to TRBD2. Per the germline V gene, CDR1 is SGDLS and CDR2 is YYNGEE. The V segment lost 2 bases and the J segment 5 bases; nucleotides outside the gene matches: 3. The CDR3 length is 15 residues. The CDR3 here is CASSVGTSGMETQYF. CDR3 in DNA: TGTGCCAGCAGCGTTGGGACTAGCGGGATGGAGACCCAGTACTTC.

Here the CDR3 DNA reads TGCGCCAGCAGCTTTTTGAGTGGCCGGGACTATAACGAGCAGTTCTTC. Translating it yields CASSFLSGRDYNEQFF. The chain links TRBV5-1 to TRBJ2-1; 7 bases agree with TRBD2. The length of the CDR3 is 16 residues. Germline V gives CDR1 SGHRS, CDR2 YFSETQ. Germline trimming cut 2 bases from V and 10 bases from J; bases unmatched to any gene: 15.

V is TRBV14 and J is TRBJ2-3; 9 bases are shared with TRBD2. V lost 4 bases to trimming and J lost 6 bases; unmatched junction nucleotides: 17. The CDR3 is 18 amino acids. Germline V gives CDR1 SGHDN, CDR2 FVKESK. CDR3 in DNA: TGTGCCAGCAGCCCGCGTTGGCGGGGGGGCCAATTTGTCGATACGCAGTATTTT. Translating gives CASSPRWRGGQFVDTQYF.

The chain is built from TRBV9 and TRBJ1-1; 7 nucleotides line up with TRBD1. This CDR3 is 14 amino acids long. J gave up 9 bases and V 2 bases, and 10 bases lay outside the gene matches. Germline lookup yields CDR1 SGDLS and CDR2 YYNGEE. CDR3 sequence: CASSVDRDPRKAFF. DNA of the CDR3: TGTGCCAGCAGCGTCGACAGGGACCCCAGGAAAGCTTTCTTT.